These 8 T cell receptor beta chains originate from one sample sequenced in a study of cytomegalovirus exposure and HLA in healthy donors. The PCR ran on 60 Vbeta and 13 Jbeta primers. Clones were sequenced by immunoSEQ multiplex PCR, and TCRdb holds only the in-frame ones, with some missing. This table holds some 150,000 clones, 80% found once. Sequencing used PBMCs. These receptors were collected from a woman in her thirties in good health and CMV-seronegative.

The V gene is TRBV7-2, the J gene TRBJ2-1, with 8 bases fitting TRBD2. J gave up 3 bases and V 1 base, and 14 bases lay outside the gene matches. Looked up from germline, CDR1 is SGHTA and CDR2 is FQGNSA. The CDR3 runs 19 residues. The DNA of the CDR3 is TGTGCCAGCAGCTTAGGCCGAAAAATTAGCGGGGTAAGCTACAATGAGCAGTTCTTC. This translates into CASSLGRKISGVSYNEQFF. The full variable domain, with the rest looked up from reference TRBV7-2 and TRBJ2-1, is GAGVSQSPSNKVTEKGKDVELRCDPISGHTALYWYRQSLGQGLEFLIYFQGNSAPDKSGLPSDRFSAERTGGSVSTLTIQRTQQEDSAVYLCASSLGRKISGVSYNEQFFGPGTRLTVL.

This chain joins TRBV10-1 and TRBJ2-2; 7 bases match TRBD1. The CDR3 totals 15 residues. Per the germline V gene, CDR1 is WNHNN and CDR2 is SYGVQD (reference sequence). J was trimmed by 0 bases and V by 6 bases; bases with no gene match: 4. CDR3 sequence (DNA): TGCGCCAGCAGCCCCGGGACAGCGAACACCGGGGAGCTGTTTTTT. It translates to CASSPGTANTGELFF.

V and J are TRBV19 and TRBJ2-7; 10 bases map to TRBD2. Germline V gene data show CDR1 as LNHDA and CDR2 as SQIVND (reference sequence). CDR3 length equals 16 residues. V gave up 3 bases and J gave up 7 bases; unmatched junction bases: 12. CDR3 nucleotide sequence: TGTGCCAGTAGTATCGGGCTAGCGGGGGCCGCCTTGGAGCAGTACTTC. Translation: CASSIGLAGAALEQYF.

The chain links TRBV13 to TRBJ2-4; TRBD1 aligns across 11 bases. The CDR3 is 15 amino acids. Germline values: CDR1 PRHDT, CDR2 FYEKMQ (reference sequence). Trimming at V came to 4 bases and at J to 5 bases, leaving 4 bases not matched to a gene. The CDR3 region has the DNA TGTGCCAGCAGCTGGACAGGGGGCATGGAAAACATTCAGTACTTC. Translating gives CASSWTGGMENIQYF.

Details on this clone: Distinct nucleotide sequences in the sample also encode this CDR3. This rearrangement joins TRBV6-1 to TRBJ2-3, with D perhaps TRBD2 (5 bases). This CDR3 has 14 residues. V was shortened by 4 bases and J by 5 bases, with 13 bases between the two germline ends. Germline V gene lookup returns CDR1 MNHNS and CDR2 SASEGT. The CDR3 bases are TGTGCCAGCAGTGGATCCCTAGCCCGAGATACGCAGTATTTT. Its protein is CASSGSLARDTQYF.

This chain joins TRBV19 and TRBJ2-1; 12 positions match TRBD2. V was pared by 5 bases and J by 7 bases, with 9 bases of the junction left unmatched. Germline V gene sequence: CDR1 LNHDA, CDR2 SQIVND (reference sequence). The CDR3 consists of 16 residues. CDR3 region: CASSVGLAGSWNEQFF. CDR3 in DNA: TGTGCCAGTAGTGTAGGACTAGCGGGAAGTTGGAATGAGCAGTTCTTC.

This chain uses TRBV9 with TRBJ2-7; 8 bases are shared with TRBD1. The trim removed 4 bases at V and 0 bases at J, leaving 6 bases unmatched. From germline, CDR1 is SGDLS and CDR2 YYNGEE. This CDR3 is built from 15 residues. In DNA, the CDR3 is TGTGCCAGCAGCCCTCGGGACAGGAGCTCCTACGAGCAGTACTTC. It yields the protein CASSPRDRSSYEQYF. The variable domain in full, completed from reference TRBV9 and TRBJ2-7, reads DSGVTQTPKHLITATGQRVTLRCSPRSGDLSVYWYQQSLDQGLQFLIQYYNGEERAKGNILERFSAQQFPDLHSELNLSSLELGDSALYFCASSPRDRSSYEQYFGPGTRLTVT.

The rearrangement uses TRBV4-1 and TRBJ2-7; 7 bases match TRBD1. The CDR3 runs to 17 residues. V lost 4 bases to trimming and J lost 4 bases; unmatched junction nucleotides: 16. Germline assignment: CDR1 MGHRA and CDR2 YSYEKL. CDR3 loop: CASSLVISGQHYYEQYF. In DNA form, the CDR3 reads TGCGCCAGCAGCCTAGTTATTTCGGGACAGCACTATTACGAGCAGTACTTC.